Each of the 25 T cell receptor beta chains below was sequenced from the same sample in a study of blood T cell repertoires in COVID-19. TCRdb keeps only in-frame clones here, not all; method: immunoSEQ multiplex PCR. The sample holds about 180,000 clones, 89% seen once. Sequences were obtained from peripheral blood. Receptors originate from a man in his late teens or twenties who had recovered from COVID-19.

This clone showed up just once. The CDR3 protein is CASSGREYYEQYF. CDR3 DNA: TGTGCCAGTAGTGGCCGGGAGTACTACGAGCAGTACTTC. J is TRBJ2-7 and V is TRBV19, with D possibly matching TRBD2 (6 bases). Germline V CDR1 and CDR2: LNHDA, SQIVND (reference sequence). This CDR3 region has 13 residues. V dropped 5 bases and J dropped 3 bases, with 11 bases sitting between them.

The V call is TRBV19, the J call TRBJ2-7, with 9 bases that match TRBD1. Germline V gene data show CDR1 as LNHDA and CDR2 as SQIVND (reference sequence). The length of the CDR3 is 15 residues. Trimming took 4 bases from V and 2 from J; bases not matched to a gene: 6. The CDR3 nucleotides are TGTGCCAGTAGTACTCGGACAGGGGATACCTACGAGCAGTACTTC. Protein product: CASSTRTGDTYEQYF.

The chain carries TRBV19 and TRBJ1-5; perhaps TRBD1 as D (6 bases). CDR3 size: 14 residues. Germline V lookup: CDR1 LNHDA, CDR2 SQIVND (reference sequence). The V end was cut by 6 bases, the J end by 4 bases, with 13 bases between. CDR3 coding DNA: TGTGCCAGTAGACCAGGGACATGGAATCAGCCCCAGCATTTT. It specifies CASRPGTWNQPQHF. The full variable domain, rest sourced from reference TRBV19 and TRBJ1-5, is DGGITQSPKYLFRKEGQNVTLSCEQNLNHDAMYWYRQDPGQGLRLIYYSQIVNDFQKGDIAEGYSVSREKKESFPLTVTSAQKNPTAFYLCASRPGTWNQPQHFGDGTRLSIL.

V and J are TRBV6-5 and TRBJ2-3; tentatively, D is TRBD2 (5 bases). CDR3 length: 14 amino acids. V gave up 4 bases and J gave up 4 bases, with 12 bases separating them. In germline, CDR1 is MNHEY, CDR2 SVGAGI. The CDR3 nucleotides are TGTGCCAGCAGTTCTACCTTCGGGGCAGATACGCAGTATTTT. Translation gives CASSSTFGADTQYF.

Written as DNA, the CDR3 is TGTGCCAGCAGTCTCGGGGGGGAGGGCAAGGCCGAGCAGTACTTC. Its protein is CASSLGGEGKAEQYF. V gene TRBV28 combines with J gene TRBJ2-7; TRBD2 aligns across 8 bases. The CDR3 is 15 residues long. The V gene end was trimmed by 5 bases and the J gene end by 6 bases; junction bases not matched to a gene: 12. Germline CDR1 and CDR2: MDHEN and SYDVKM.

This chain's CDR3 is CASSYSGVRYGYTF. In DNA, the CDR3 is TGTGCCAGCAGTTACTCCGGGGTGCGCTATGGCTACACCTTC. V usage is TRBV6-2 or TRBV6-3 and J usage is TRBJ1-2; D is unresolved. The CDR3 extends over 14 amino acids. Trimming removed 0 bases at V and 4 bases at J, with 9 bases between. Looked up from germline, CDR1 is MNHEY and CDR2 is SVGEGT.

The V and J genes are TRBV7-9 and TRBJ2-1, with D hard to call. Germline CDR1 SEHNR, CDR2 FQNEAQ (reference sequence). This CDR3 is built from 12 residues. Trimming removed 1 base at V and 12 bases at J, with 10 bases between. The CDR3 loop reads CASSLGQVSQFF. Written as DNA, the CDR3 is TGTGCCAGCAGCTTAGGGCAGGTCTCGCAGTTCTTC.

This chain links TRBV6-2 or TRBV6-3 with TRBJ1-1, with D possibly TRBD1 on 6 matching bases. Trimming pared 0 bases from V and 8 bases from J, leaving 13 bases between. This CDR3 spans 14 amino acids. CDR1 is MNHEY and CDR2 is SVGEGT in the germline V gene. The DNA for the CDR3 is TGTGCCAGCAGTTACTCGGGACCGGGACAAGAAGCTTTCTTT. Residues: CASSYSGPGQEAFF.

This chain links TRBV9 with TRBJ1-6; TRBD1 matches at 7 bases. V gave up 3 bases and J gave up 3 bases; unmatched junction bases: 6. The V gene's germline CDR1 is SGDLS and CDR2 YYNGEE. This CDR3 has 16 residues. CDR3 protein: CASSAYRDSYNSPLHF. The CDR3 DNA follows: TGTGCCAGCAGCGCTTACCGGGACAGCTATAATTCACCCCTCCACTTT. The full variable domain, its missing parts supplied by reference TRBV9 and TRBJ1-6, is DSGVTQTPKHLITATGQRVTLRCSPRSGDLSVYWYQQSLDQGLQFLIQYYNGEERAKGNILERFSAQQFPDLHSELNLSSLELGDSALYFCASSAYRDSYNSPLHFGNGTRLTVT.

This sequence joins TRBV7-2 and TRBJ2-1; 7 bases map to TRBD2. The CDR3 covers 14 residues. CDR1 and CDR2 from the germline V gene are SGHTA and FQGNSA. J was trimmed by 4 bases and V by 5 bases; bases with no gene match: 5. Written as DNA, the CDR3 is TGTGCCAGCAGCCCAGGGACTACTTACAATGAGCAGTTCTTC. It translates to CASSPGTTYNEQFF.

The chain joins TRBV5-1 to TRBJ1-2; 9 bases align to TRBD1. CDR3 length equals 15 residues. The trim removed 3 bases at V and 4 bases at J, leaving 7 bases unmatched. CDR1 is SGHRS and CDR2 is YFSETQ in the germline V gene. This chain's CDR3 is CASSSGQGNPYGYTF. Written as DNA, the CDR3 is TGCGCCAGCAGCTCGGGACAGGGAAACCCCTATGGCTACACCTTC. Looking up the rest from reference TRBV5-1 and TRBJ1-2 gives the full variable domain: KAGVTQTPRYLIKTRGQQVTLSCSPISGHRSVSWYQQTPGQGLQFLFEYFSETQRNKGNFPGRFSGRQFSNSRSEMNVSTLELGDSALYLCASSSGQGNPYGYTFGSGTRLTVV.

The chain combines TRBV7-9 with TRBJ2-7, with D perhaps TRBD1 (5 bases). Germline lookup yields CDR1 SEHNR and CDR2 FQNEAQ (reference sequence). CDR3 length: 15 amino acids. V dropped 4 bases and J dropped 0 bases, with 13 bases sitting between them. CDR3: CASSSDTSSSYEQYF. CDR3 sequence (DNA): TGTGCCAGCAGCTCGGACACCTCGAGCTCCTACGAGCAGTACTTC. Combining the CDR3 with reference TRBV7-9 and TRBJ2-7 gives the whole variable domain DTGVSQNPRHKITKRGQNVTFRCDPISEHNRLYWYRQTLGQGPEFLTYFQNEAQLEKSRLLSDRFSAERPKGSFSTLEIQRTEQGDSAMYLCASSSDTSSSYEQYFGPGTRLTVT.

This clone was observed a handful of times. The CDR3 sequence: CASRPREGNNSPLHF. Here the CDR3 DNA reads TGTGCCAGCAGGCCCCGAGAGGGAAATAATTCACCCCTCCACTTT. V is TRBV6-6 and J is TRBJ1-6; D not resolved. CDR3 size: 15 residues. Germline assignment: CDR1 MNHNY and CDR2 SVGAGI (reference sequence). V was clipped by 6 bases and J by 5 bases, with 14 bases between them.

J is TRBJ1-5 and V is TRBV28, with a weak D call TRBD1 (6 bases). Germline V lookup: CDR1 MDHEN, CDR2 SYDVKM. V lost 6 bases and J lost 6, with 21 bases in between. This CDR3 region has 16 residues. The CDR3 DNA reads TGTGCCAGCAGCCCCAGGGGCGGGCCGATCAGTCAGCCCCAGCATTTT. Residues: CASSPRGGPISQPQHF. Combining the CDR3 with reference TRBV28 and TRBJ1-5 gives the whole variable domain DVKVTQSSRYLVKRTGEKVFLECVQDMDHENMFWYRQDPGLGLRLIYFSYDVKMKEKGDIPEGYSVSREKKERFSLILESASTNQTSMYLCASSPRGGPISQPQHFGDGTRLSIL.

The rearrangement links TRBV6-5 to TRBJ2-7, with TRBD2 matching 9 bases. Trimming cost V 5 bases and J 3 bases; bases outside gene matches: 5. Per the germline V gene, CDR1 is MNHEY and CDR2 is SVGAGI. This CDR3 contains 14 residues. CDR3 sequence: CASSPAGGLYEQYF. DNA for the CDR3: TGTGCCAGCAGTCCAGCGGGGGGACTCTACGAGCAGTACTTC.

V is TRBV5-6 and J is TRBJ1-4; D remains unclear. CDR3 length: 15 amino acids. Germline CDR1 and CDR2: SGHDT and YYEEEE. The V and J ends lost 1 base and 10 bases respectively, with 17 bases between them. CDR3 sequence: CASSLWNSKMRKLFF. The CDR3 region has the DNA TGTGCCAGCAGCTTGTGGAACAGTAAGATGAGAAAACTGTTTTTT.

A word on this clone: Relative to the germline gene, one junction end is altered; a read error may explain this. This sequence joins TRBV7-2 and TRBJ2-3; 12 bases fit TRBD2. CDR1 SGHTA and CDR2 FQGNSA come from the germline V gene. This CDR3 is built from 14 residues. DNA of the CDR3: TGTGCCAGCAGCCTAGCGGGGGGGGGAGATACGCAGTATTTT. It translates to CASSLAGGGDTQYF. The variable domain in full, completed from reference TRBV7-2 and TRBJ2-3, reads GAGVSQSPSNKVTEKGKDVELRCDPISGHTALYWYRQSLGQGLEFLIYFQGNSAPDKSGLPSDRFSAERTGGSVSTLTIQRTQQEDSAVYLCASSLAGGGDTQYFGPGTRLTVL.

This chain uses TRBV3-1 (or the pseudogene TRBV3-2) with TRBJ2-3; D may be TRBD1 (6 bases). There are 15 residues in the CDR3. V was cut by 1 base and J by 2 bases, with 10 bases left in between. The germline V gene encodes CDR1 LGHDT and CDR2 YNNKEL (reference sequence). The DNA of the CDR3 is TGTGCCAGCAGCCAAGCCAGGGGTACCACAGATACGCAGTATTTT. It is translated as CASSQARGTTDTQYF.

This chain connects TRBV28 to TRBJ1-1; the D gene is possibly TRBD1 (5 bases). Germline-derived CDR1 and CDR2 are MDHEN and SYDVKM. V was pared by 6 bases and J by 0 bases, with 8 bases between. This CDR3 has 13 residues. As DNA, the CDR3 is TGTGCCAGCAGAGCGGGGGTGAACACTGAAGCTTTCTTT. It specifies CASRAGVNTEAFF.

This chain uses TRBV12-5 with TRBJ1-1; D ambiguous. CDR3 length: 13 amino acids. The germline gives CDR1 LGHNT, CDR2 FRNRAP. V dropped 3 bases and J dropped 1 base, with 6 bases sitting between them. CDR3 amino acids: CASGFGANTEAFF. The CDR3 bases are TGTGCTAGTGGTTTTGGAGCGAACACTGAAGCTTTCTTT.

The chain combines TRBV7-3 with TRBJ2-2; TRBD2 aligns across 13 bases. This CDR3 has 17 residues. Germline V gene sequence: CDR1 SGHTA, CDR2 FQGTGA. The V segment lost 5 bases and the J segment 4 bases; nucleotides outside the gene matches: 7. The CDR3 nucleotides read TGTGCCAGCAGCCCAGGACTAGCGGGAGTCGGCACCGGGGAGCTGTTTTTT. Protein product: CASSPGLAGVGTGELFF.

J is TRBJ2-5 and V is TRBV12-3 or TRBV12-4, with 7 bases identical to TRBD1. V was clipped by 6 bases and J by 3 bases; unmatched bases: 4. The CDR3 runs to 13 residues. CDR3 bases: TGTGCCAGCAGCCGTGGACAGGAAGAGACCCAGTACTTC. It specifies CASSRGQEETQYF.

V gene TRBV6-5 combines with J gene TRBJ2-5; D gene uncertain. V was shortened by 5 bases and J by 4 bases, with 5 bases between the two germline ends. The germline CDR1 and CDR2 sequences are MNHEY and SVGAGI. CDR3 length equals 11 residues. The CDR3 protein is CASSHRETQYF. The CDR3 nucleotides are TGTGCCAGCAGTCACAGAGAGACCCAGTACTTC.

V and J are TRBV18 and TRBJ1-5; D unclear. Germline lookup yields CDR1 KGHSH and CDR2 LQKENI. CDR3 length: 16 amino acids. V was pared by 3 bases and J by 6 bases, with 18 bases between. The CDR3 DNA reads as TGTGCCAGCTCACCCGTTTCGTCAGTTTCGGGTCAGCCCCAGCATTTT. Amino acid sequence: CASSPVSSVSGQPQHF.

This clone has a handful of counts. The V gene is TRBV10-3, the J gene TRBJ2-1; the D gene is possibly TRBD2 (5 bases). CDR1 is ENHRY, CDR2 SYGVKD, per germline. V was pared by 4 bases and J by 6 bases, with 16 bases between. The CDR3 consists of 15 residues. CDR3: CAISADLLTSNEQFF. CDR3 nucleotides: TGTGCCATCAGTGCGGACCTTCTCACTAGCAATGAGCAGTTCTTC.